This record concerns one T cell receptor (beta chain) sequence. The CDR3 totals 16 residues. Germline V gives CDR1 MGHRA, CDR2 YSYEKL. Deletions cut 4 bases from V and 0 bases from J, with 13 bases between. This record belongs to a study of blood T cell repertoires in COVID-19. Overall study context: Nucleic acid was either cDNA or gDNA, and it came from T cells, B-cell-depleted T cells, or PBMCs.

Authors' data handling: Reference gene primers were amplified, and this amplification served to estimate nucleated cell counts. The protocol was immunoSEQ multiplex PCR, while the TCRdb copy is restricted to in-frame clones and leaves out a portion. The D gene and trimming were derived from the DNA, and the V and J assignments and clone size from that table. The top ten clones hold 5% to 6% of a sample with roughly 170,000 clones, 70% to 90% of them seen once. V usage is TRBV4-1 and J usage is TRBJ1-5; possible D gene TRBD1, 5 bases. The sequenced sample was peripheral blood. The clonotype was recovered from a woman aged 45-65 years with COVID-19, enrolled during active disease. The CDR3 loop is CASSREGDYSNQPQHF. CDR3 DNA sequence: TGCGCCAGCAGCCGGGAAGGGGATTATAGCAATCAGCCCCAGCATTTT.